Listed below are T cell receptor beta chains from one sample, sequenced in a study of CXCR3-negative and CXCR3-positive naive CD8 T cells. TCRdb re-analyzed the 5' RACE reads; it lists each CDR3 protein once, without DNA. This sample carries approximately 88,000 distinct CDR3 sequences, with approximately 0.53% going to the ten biggest clones. Sequenced sample: naive CXCR3+ CD8+ T cells from blood. These receptor sequences come from a human donor in good health. Some clones in this sample may be carry-over from other donors' samples. Each CDR3 is given with its conserved first and last residue.

CASSLGGTPSPLHF	TRBV7-9	TRBJ1-6	14
CASAGPSNGDEQFF	TRBV6-5	TRBJ2-1	14
CASSPPTSSNYEQYF	TRBV18	TRBJ2-7	15
CASSSISSGRSYEQYF	TRBV7-2	TRBJ2-7	16
CASSYGGPREQFF	TRBV7-2	TRBJ2-1	13
CATSRVIGGDEQFF	TRBV15	TRBJ2-1	14
CASSPRGGFNTQYF	TRBV7-6	TRBJ2-3	14
CASSLRGGDTEAFF	TRBV11-3	TRBJ1-1	14
CAIRDRVGGTEAFF	TRBV7-9	TRBJ1-1	14
CASSPSVGSTDTQYF	TRBV6-1	TRBJ2-3	15
CSVVGALNTEAFF	TRBV29-1	TRBJ1-1	13
CASSESTGRQYF	TRBV25-1	TRBJ2-7	12
CASIAPPDSYEQYF	TRBV6-2/TRBV6-3	TRBJ2-7	14
CASSWGGGADNEQFF	TRBV5-6	TRBJ2-1	15
CSAIPRDHSYEQYF	TRBV20-1	TRBJ2-7	14
CASSTGLAGELFF	TRBV6-5	TRBJ2-2	13
CASSSDRGNEQYF	TRBV7-6	TRBJ2-7	13
CASSPPGLAGPDTQYF	TRBV25-1	TRBJ2-3	16
CASRPTASPTQYF	TRBV7-2	TRBJ2-3	13
CASSPLSLDTQYF	TRBV6-5	TRBJ2-3	13
CASSQEEYEQFF	TRBV4-2	TRBJ2-1	12
CASSYSPLAGDEQYF	TRBV6-5	TRBJ2-7	15
CASAGRKETQYF	TRBV7-2	TRBJ2-5	12
CASRSLAGGNTGELFF	TRBV6-2/TRBV6-3	TRBJ2-2	16
CASSSLTFNEQFF	TRBV13	TRBJ2-1	13
CASSPPRGRGIEAFF	TRBV7-9	TRBJ1-1	15
CASSPPSNTEAFF	TRBV28	TRBJ1-1	13
CASSYPPGTGGNTEAFF	TRBV6-6	TRBJ1-1	17
CASSLVWGQYF	TRBV11-2	TRBJ2-7	11
CASSTRDRSVVEQYF	TRBV7-9	TRBJ2-7	15
CASSPNWDRDTDTQYF	TRBV7-9	TRBJ2-3	16
CASSQDYWYSYNEQFF	TRBV4-3	TRBJ2-1	16
CASSLRGGETQYF	TRBV12-3/TRBV12-4	TRBJ2-5	13
CASSYSRRYEQYF	TRBV6-5	TRBJ2-7	13
CASSFEDRYSYEQYF	TRBV11-2	TRBJ2-7	15
CSVGLEGAPYEQYF	TRBV29-1	TRBJ2-7	14
CASSLAGTGGDNEQFF	TRBV5-6	TRBJ2-1	16
CASSLAGGSKNIQYF	TRBV5-1	TRBJ2-4	15
CASSSEYRRHEQFF	TRBV6-5	TRBJ2-1	14
CASYGWDRGYSEQFF	TRBV28	TRBJ2-1	15
CASNEDRIRLLEGEQYF	TRBV28	TRBJ2-7	17
CASTPGGAETQYF	TRBV6-6	TRBJ2-5	13
CASSPRPLAGGPSSYNEQFF	TRBV3-1	TRBJ2-1	20
CASSLYPSTDTQYF	TRBV5-1	TRBJ2-3	14
CASSGGGSEAFF	TRBV7-8	TRBJ1-1	12
CASSPGGAHQPQHF	TRBV27	TRBJ1-5	14
CASSLGGTSTDTQYF	TRBV5-4	TRBJ2-3	15
CAISERVERGEQYF	TRBV10-3	TRBJ2-7	14
CASSSEAGGREQYF	TRBV4-2	TRBJ2-7	14